A selection of T cell receptor beta chains follows, all from one sample in a study of T cells in Graves' hyperthyroidism and ophthalmopathy. TCRdb passed the multiplex PCR reads through MiXCR, listing each CDR3 protein once. The sample holds about 610,000 distinct CDR3 sequences, roughly 15% seen once. Input material: blood. These receptors came from a woman aged 40 to 50 with Graves' ophthalmopathy. CDR3s include the opening cysteine and the closing phenylalanine or tryptophan. The D gene is left open where the match is weak. Not every row has a clone size; where given, it reads once, few, many or a size class.

D: .
size: .
J: TRBJ2-7
V: TRBV11-1
CDR3: CASSLTFGTYSYEQYF
DNA: TGTGCCAGCAGCTTAACTTTTGGGACTTACTCCTACGAGCAGTACTTC

D: .
size: many
J: TRBJ2-7
V: TRBV18
CDR3: CASSPPGRSLYEQYF
DNA: TGTGCCAGCTCACCACCGGGAAGGTCCCTTTACGAGCAGTACTTC

D: TRBD2
size: .
J: TRBJ2-6
V: TRBV12-3/TRBV12-4
CDR3: CASSLAGEGVSGANVLTF
DNA: TGTGCCAGCAGTCTAGCGGGAGAGGGTGTCTCTGGGGCCAACGTCCTGACTTTC

D: .
size: few
J: TRBJ1-1
V: TRBV5-8
CDR3: CASSSWSNTEAFF
DNA: TGTGCCAGCAGCTCCTGGTCTAACACTGAAGCTTTCTTT

D: TRBD1
size: .
J: TRBJ1-5
V: TRBV6-2/TRBV6-3
CDR3: CASSPDRVLNQPQHF
DNA: TGTGCCAGCAGTCCCGACAGGGTCCTCAATCAGCCCCAGCATTTT

D: .
size: many
J: TRBJ1-6
V: TRBV6-1
CDR3: CASSVRDSSPLHF
DNA: TGTGCCAGCAGTGTCCGGGACTCTTCACCCCTCCACTTT

D: .
size: many
J: TRBJ1-1
V: TRBV6-1
CDR3: CASRQTGMNTEAFF
DNA: TGTGCCAGCAGACAAACAGGAATGAACACTGAAGCTTTCTTT

D: TRBD1
size: many
J: TRBJ1-2
V: TRBV14
CDR3: CASSKRQGSNYGYTF
DNA: TGTGCCAGCAGCAAAAGACAGGGATCGAACTATGGCTACACCTTC

D: TRBD1
size: many
J: TRBJ1-2
V: TRBV12-3/TRBV12-4
CDR3: CATTLTGANGYTF
DNA: TGTGCCACCACCCTCACAGGGGCTAACGGCTACACCTTC

D: TRBD2
size: few
J: TRBJ2-2
V: TRBV5-1
CDR3: CASSLARLAGESTGELFF
DNA: TGCGCCAGCAGCTTGGCCCGACTAGCGGGAGAAAGTACCGGGGAGCTGTTTTTT

D: .
size: .
J: TRBJ1-3
V: TRBV7-9
CDR3: CASSLETVNTIYF
DNA: TGTGCCAGCAGCTTAGAAACTGTAAACACCATATATTTT

D: TRBD1
size: .
J: TRBJ1-5
V: TRBV19
CDR3: CASSIQGGTDQPQHF
DNA: TGTGCCAGTAGTATACAGGGGGGGACGGATCAGCCCCAGCATTTT

D: .
size: .
J: TRBJ1-1
V: TRBV12-3/TRBV12-4
CDR3: CASSSMTGNTEAFF
DNA: TGTGCCAGCAGTTCGATGACAGGGAACACTGAAGCTTTCTTT

D: TRBD1
size: .
J: TRBJ1-1
V: TRBV6-1
CDR3: CASSEHLQGVAFF
DNA: TGTGCCAGCAGTGAACACCTACAGGGGGTGGCTTTCTTT

D: .
size: many
J: TRBJ1-1
V: TRBV29-1
CDR3: CSVDGRANTEAFF
DNA: TGCAGCGTTGACGGCAGGGCGAACACTGAAGCTTTCTTT

D: TRBD1
size: .
J: TRBJ1-1
V: TRBV5-1
CDR3: CASSGDSWKNTEAFF
DNA: TGCGCCAGCAGCGGGGACAGTTGGAAGAACACTGAAGCTTTCTTT

D: TRBD2
size: .
J: TRBJ2-5
V: TRBV28
CDR3: CASSFTGVSTSGRVKTQYF
DNA: TGTGCCAGCAGTTTCACAGGGGTTTCGACTAGCGGGAGGGTCAAGACCCAGTACTTC

D: .
size: many
J: TRBJ1-2
V: TRBV7-9
CDR3: CASSLAEGQVYGYTF
DNA: TGTGCCAGCAGCTTAGCGGAGGGGCAGGTCTATGGCTACACCTTC

D: TRBD1
size: many
J: TRBJ1-2
V: TRBV6-2/TRBV6-3
CDR3: CASNALRTGARNYGYTF
DNA: TGTGCCAGCAATGCTCTCCGGACAGGGGCCCGTAACTATGGCTACACCTTC

D: TRBD2
size: many
J: TRBJ2-7
V: TRBV29-1
CDR3: CSVGTSRPLWEQYF
DNA: TGCAGCGTGGGGACTAGCCGACCCCTTTGGGAGCAGTACTTC

D: TRBD2
size: many
J: TRBJ2-7
V: TRBV20-1
CDR3: CSASTPGTSVTYEQYF
DNA: TGCAGTGCCAGTACCCCCGGGACTAGCGTAACCTACGAGCAGTACTTC

D: .
size: few
J: TRBJ2-2
V: TRBV7-9
CDR3: CASSLEAAGELFF
DNA: TGTGCCAGCAGCTTAGAAGCGGCCGGGGAGCTGTTTTTT

D: .
size: many
J: TRBJ2-7
V: TRBV20-1
CDR3: CSASRGQHYF
DNA: TGCAGTGCTAGCAGGGGCCAACACTACTTC

D: .
size: .
J: TRBJ1-2
V: TRBV6-1
CDR3: CASSEASGGGGYTF
DNA: TGTGCCAGCAGTGAAGCGAGTGGGGGCGGGGGCTACACCTTC

D: .
size: .
J: TRBJ2-7
V: TRBV11-3
CDR3: CASSPPPSGDPEQYF
DNA: TGTGCCAGCAGCCCTCCTCCTTCGGGAGACCCCGAGCAGTACTTC

D: TRBD1
size: many
J: TRBJ2-5
V: TRBV12-3/TRBV12-4
CDR3: CASSPWQGAGETQYF
DNA: TGTGCCAGCAGCCCCTGGCAGGGGGCAGGAGAGACCCAGTACTTC

D: .
size: many
J: TRBJ2-7
V: TRBV6-5
CDR3: CASSYRQGGSYEQYF
DNA: TGTGCCAGCAGTTATCGACAGGGAGGGTCCTACGAGCAGTACTTC

D: .
size: few
J: TRBJ2-7
V: TRBV20-1
CDR3: CSGEIRLGDEQYF
DNA: TGCAGCGGGGAGATCCGCCTGGGGGACGAGCAGTACTTC

D: TRBD1
size: many
J: TRBJ2-7
V: TRBV28
CDR3: CASDDRGSYEQYF
DNA: TGTGCCAGCGACGACAGGGGCTCCTACGAGCAGTACTTC

D: .
size: many
J: TRBJ1-1
V: TRBV20-1
CDR3: CSARDWGQVLVNTEAFF
DNA: TGCAGTGCTAGAGATTGGGGGCAGGTACTGGTGAACACTGAAGCTTTCTTT

D: TRBD2
size: many
J: TRBJ2-7
V: TRBV30
CDR3: CAWRPLAGGDYEQYF
DNA: TGTGCCTGGAGACCTCTGGCGGGAGGGGACTACGAGCAGTACTTC

D: TRBD2
size: .
J: TRBJ2-7
V: TRBV28
CDR3: CASNFLGTSEPYEQYF
DNA: TGTGCCAGCAACTTCCTCGGGACTAGCGAGCCCTACGAGCAGTACTTC

D: .
size: many
J: TRBJ2-5
V: TRBV11-1
CDR3: CASSLQGPETQYF
DNA: TGTGCCAGCAGCTTACAGGGGCCGGAGACCCAGTACTTC

D: .
size: .
J: TRBJ2-3
V: TRBV27
CDR3: CASSPDLPDTQYF
DNA: TGTGCCAGCAGCCCGGACCTGCCAGATACGCAGTATTTT

D: .
size: many
J: TRBJ1-1
V: TRBV12-3/TRBV12-4
CDR3: CASSLAIDSTEAFF
DNA: TGTGCCAGCAGTTTAGCGATCGACAGCACTGAAGCTTTCTTT

D: TRBD2
size: .
J: TRBJ2-2
V: TRBV7-1
CDR3: CASSSPPGASGSPNTGELFF
DNA: TGTGCCAGCAGCTCCCCCCCGGGAGCTAGCGGGAGTCCGAACACCGGGGAGCTGTTTTTT

D: .
size: .
J: TRBJ1-5
V: TRBV29-1
CDR3: CSAGGEINQPQHF
DNA: TGCAGCGCCGGGGGAGAAATTAATCAGCCCCAGCATTTT

D: .
size: many
J: TRBJ1-1
V: TRBV4-2
CDR3: CASSPDRQLNTEAFF
DNA: TGTGCCAGCAGCCCGGACAGACAACTGAACACTGAAGCTTTCTTT

D: TRBD1
size: many
J: TRBJ2-2
V: TRBV9
CDR3: CASSADRGSTGELFF
DNA: TGTGCCAGCAGCGCGGACAGGGGAAGTACCGGGGAGCTGTTTTTT

D: .
size: many
J: TRBJ2-7
V: TRBV19
CDR3: CASSMGDGAYEQYF
DNA: TGTGCCAGTAGTATGGGGGACGGTGCCTACGAGCAGTACTTC

D: .
size: many
J: TRBJ2-5
V: TRBV6-1
CDR3: CASSGVTQETQYF
DNA: TGTGCCAGCAGTGGGGTAACACAAGAGACCCAGTACTTC

D: .
size: many
J: TRBJ2-4
V: TRBV6-2/TRBV6-3
CDR3: CASSYEYGQPYTDIQYF
DNA: TGTGCCAGCAGTTACGAGTACGGCCAACCATATACAGACATTCAGTACTTC

D: .
size: many
J: TRBJ2-7
V: TRBV27
CDR3: CASSPGNGDEQYF
DNA: TGTGCCAGCAGTCCAGGAAACGGGGACGAGCAGTACTTC

D: TRBD1
size: few
J: TRBJ2-5
V: TRBV27
CDR3: CASSAWTGKETQYF
DNA: TGTGCCAGCAGTGCTTGGACAGGGAAAGAGACCCAGTACTTC

D: TRBD2
size: .
J: TRBJ2-7
V: TRBV6-1
CDR3: CASIRTSGSSYEQYF
DNA: TGTGCCAGCATTCGGACTAGCGGGAGCTCCTACGAGCAGTACTTC

D: TRBD2
size: many
J: TRBJ2-7
V: TRBV20-1
CDR3: CSARKREVSYEQYF
DNA: TGCAGTGCTAGAAAGCGGGAGGTTTCCTACGAGCAGTACTTC

D: .
size: many
J: TRBJ1-1
V: TRBV6-1
CDR3: CASKEDMNTEAFF
DNA: TGTGCCAGCAAGGAAGACATGAACACTGAAGCTTTCTTT

D: .
size: many
J: TRBJ2-2
V: TRBV20-1
CDR3: CSGRLGGNTGELFF
DNA: TGCAGTGGACGCCTCGGAGGGAACACCGGGGAGCTGTTTTTT

D: TRBD2
size: .
J: TRBJ2-7
V: TRBV6-2/TRBV6-3
CDR3: CASSSWTSSVHEQYF
DNA: TGTGCCAGCAGTTCTTGGACTAGCTCGGTCCACGAGCAGTACTTC

D: TRBD1
size: many
J: TRBJ1-2
V: TRBV6-1
CDR3: CASSKTGNYGYTF
DNA: TGTGCCAGCAGTAAGACAGGGAACTATGGCTACACCTTC

D: .
size: few
J: TRBJ2-7
V: TRBV30
CDR3: CAWSVSGHEQYF
DNA: TGTGCCTGGAGTGTAAGTGGCCACGAGCAGTACTTC

D: .
size: many
J: TRBJ2-7
V: TRBV10-3
CDR3: CAISEQVGGLYEQYF
DNA: TGTGCCATCAGTGAGCAGGTGGGGGGCCTCTACGAGCAGTACTTC

D: TRBD1
size: many
J: TRBJ2-7
V: TRBV20-1
CDR3: CSARPGQGSYEQYF
DNA: TGCAGTGCTCGCCCCGGACAGGGCTCCTACGAGCAGTACTTC

D: TRBD2
size: many
J: TRBJ2-5
V: TRBV12-3/TRBV12-4
CDR3: CASSLLAGGTPMDF
DNA: TGTGCCAGCAGTTTACTAGCGGGAGGGACTCCCATGGACTTC

D: TRBD1
size: many
J: TRBJ1-1
V: TRBV5-6
CDR3: CASSVPGQESEAFF
DNA: TGTGCCAGCAGCGTACCGGGACAGGAATCTGAAGCTTTCTTT

D: TRBD1
size: many
J: TRBJ2-7
V: TRBV20-1
CDR3: CSARPDRNSYEQYF
DNA: TGCAGTGCTAGACCGGACAGGAACTCCTACGAGCAGTACTTC

D: .
size: few
J: TRBJ2-7
V: TRBV6-2/TRBV6-3
CDR3: CASSLGSEGHEQYF
DNA: TGTGCCAGCAGCCTCGGATCGGAGGGGCACGAGCAGTACTTC

D: .
size: many
J: TRBJ2-4
V: TRBV2
CDR3: CASSERRESWDIQYF
DNA: TGTGCCAGCAGTGAAAGGAGGGAGAGTTGGGACATTCAGTACTTC

D: .
size: many
J: TRBJ2-3
V: TRBV2
CDR3: CAGWTYKNTQYF
DNA: TGTGCCGGATGGACTTACAAAAATACGCAGTATTTT

D: TRBD1
size: .
J: TRBJ1-1
V: TRBV6-2/TRBV6-3
CDR3: CASSRPGQGRDRTEAFF
DNA: TGTGCCAGCAGTAGACCGGGACAGGGGAGGGACCGCACTGAAGCTTTCTTT